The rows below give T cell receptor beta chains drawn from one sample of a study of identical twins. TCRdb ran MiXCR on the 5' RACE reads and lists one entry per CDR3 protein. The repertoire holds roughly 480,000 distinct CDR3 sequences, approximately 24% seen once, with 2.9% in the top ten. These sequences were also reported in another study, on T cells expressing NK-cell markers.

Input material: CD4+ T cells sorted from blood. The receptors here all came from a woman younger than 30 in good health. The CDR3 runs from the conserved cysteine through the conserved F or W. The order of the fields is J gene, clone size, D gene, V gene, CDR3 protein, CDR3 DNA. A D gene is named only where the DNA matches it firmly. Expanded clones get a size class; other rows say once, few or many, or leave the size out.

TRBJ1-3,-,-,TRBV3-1,CASSQPNWFSGNTIYF,TGTGCCAGCAGCCAACCCAATTGGTTCTCTGGAAACACCATATATTTT
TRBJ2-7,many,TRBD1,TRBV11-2,CASSLVGQGLKGRSYEQYF,TGTGCCAGCAGCTTAGTGGGACAGGGGTTGAAAGGGAGATCCTACGAGCAGTACTTC
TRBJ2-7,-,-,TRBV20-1,CSARTNSYEQYF,TGCAGTGCCCGGACTAACTCCTACGAGCAGTACTTC
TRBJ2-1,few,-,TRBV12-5,CASGLGGAHEQFF,TGTGCTAGTGGTTTAGGTGGAGCCCATGAGCAGTTCTTC
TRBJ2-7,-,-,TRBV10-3,CAIRQANEQYF,TGTGCCATCAGACAAGCCAACGAGCAGTACTTC
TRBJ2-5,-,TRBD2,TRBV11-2,CASSFTTSGGQETQYF,TGTGCCAGCAGCTTTACGACTAGCGGGGGGCAAGAGACCCAGTACTTC
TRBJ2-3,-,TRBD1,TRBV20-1,CSANPTGSSRDTQYF,TGCAGTGCTAACCCGACAGGGAGCTCCCGAGATACGCAGTATTTT
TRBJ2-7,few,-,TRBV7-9,CASSLAQGFNEQYF,TGTGCCAGCAGCTTAGCCCAGGGATTCAACGAGCAGTACTTC
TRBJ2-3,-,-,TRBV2,CASSDRPADTQYF,TGTGCCAGCAGTGATAGGCCGGCGGATACGCAGTATTTT
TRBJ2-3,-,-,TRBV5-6,CASSWTSKGTDTQYF,TGTGCCAGCAGCTGGACCTCTAAGGGCACAGATACGCAGTATTTT
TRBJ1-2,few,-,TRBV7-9,CAASLVQEVYGYTF,TGTGCCGCCAGCTTAGTTCAGGAGGTCTATGGCTACACCTTC
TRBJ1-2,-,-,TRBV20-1,CSAKVMQVYGYTF,TGCAGTGCTAAAGTAATGCAGGTTTATGGCTACACCTTC
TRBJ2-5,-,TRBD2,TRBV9,CASSALPGRGGQETQYF,TGTGCCAGCAGCGCTTTGCCGGGGCGGGGGGGACAAGAGACCCAGTACTTC
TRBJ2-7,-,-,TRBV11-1,CASSRDGGGSYEQYF,TGTGCCAGCAGCAGGGACGGGGGAGGCTCCTACGAGCAGTACTTC
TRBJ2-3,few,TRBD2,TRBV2,CASRNRLAGGSRTDTQYF,TGTGCCAGCAGGAACAGACTAGCGGGGGGGTCCCGCACAGATACGCAGTATTTT
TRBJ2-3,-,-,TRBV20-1,CSARAASVDTQYF,TGCAGTGCTAGAGCGGCGAGTGTGGATACGCAGTATTTT
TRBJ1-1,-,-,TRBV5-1,CASSLTTGLTEAFF,TGCGCCAGCAGCTTAACCACCGGCCTAACTGAAGCTTTCTTT
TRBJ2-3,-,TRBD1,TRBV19,CASSVDRGTQYF,TGTGCCAGTAGTGTCGACAGGGGCACGCAGTATTTT
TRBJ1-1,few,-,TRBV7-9,CASIQWAEAFF,TGTGCCAGCATTCAGTGGGCTGAAGCTTTCTTT
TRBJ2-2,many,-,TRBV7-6,CASKRLANTGELFF,TGTGCCAGCAAGAGGCTCGCCAACACCGGGGAGCTGTTTTTT
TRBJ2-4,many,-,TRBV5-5,CASSLSGAKNIQYF,TGTGCCAGCAGCTTATCGGGGGCCAAAAACATTCAGTACTTC